The 17 T cell receptor beta chains listed next were all sequenced from one sample in a study of shared clonotypes between healthy human individuals. Some clones are missing from TCRdb's copy, which holds only in-frame ones; the method was immunoSEQ multiplex PCR. The sample contains about 490,000 clones, about 80% of which appear only once. Sequenced sample: PBMCs. The receptors derive from a woman in her thirties or forties in good health. Some clones in this sample may be carry-over from other donors' samples.

Many counts were recorded for this clone. The chain uses TRBV2 and TRBJ2-5; TRBD2 matches 11 bases. V lost 6 bases to trimming and J lost 3 bases; unmatched junction nucleotides: 18. Germline V CDR1 and CDR2: SNHLY, FYNNEI. This CDR3 is built from 19 residues. This CDR3 reads CASSPGTSGRRKGKETQYF. CDR3 in DNA: TGTGCCAGCAGCCCCGGCACTAGCGGGAGAAGGAAGGGGAAAGAGACCCAGTACTTC.

Worth noting for this clone: A read error may be the cause here, since a much bigger clone is one base away. The same CDR3 can be traced to other DNA sequences in this sample. V gene TRBV28 combines with J gene TRBJ2-3; D is unresolved. The CDR3 length is 11 residues. Germline V gene sequence: CDR1 MDHEN, CDR2 SYDVKM. The V end lost 6 bases, the J end lost 3 bases, and 4 bases lay between the germline ends. The CDR3 loop reads CASSSTDTQYF. CDR3 nucleotide sequence: TGTGCCAGCAGCTCTACAGATACGCAGTATTTT.

Only one count was recorded for this clone. The chain is built from TRBV7-2 and TRBJ2-3; D is perhaps TRBD1 (5 bases). Trimming removed 5 bases at V and 0 bases at J, with 24 bases between. This CDR3 is built from 19 residues. CDR1 and CDR2 (germline): SGHTA, FQGNSA. The CDR3 loop is CASSRPRSAPRDSTDTQYF. The DNA of the CDR3 is TGTGCCAGCAGCCGCCCCCGCTCAGCCCCCAGGGATAGCACAGATACGCAGTATTTT.

Only a few counts were recorded for this clone. This sequence joins TRBV11-3 and TRBJ2-1, with D perhaps TRBD2 (6 bases). Trimming took off 0 bases at V and 9 bases at J, with 9 bases between the two ends. Germline CDR1 SGHNT, CDR2 YENEEA. The length of the CDR3 is 13 residues. The CDR3 bases are TGTGCCAGCAGCTTAGATCGGAGGGGTGAGCAGTTCTTC. Its translation is CASSLDRRGEQFF.

This sequence joins TRBV10-3 and TRBJ1-5; no definite D call. This CDR3 spans 13 amino acids. V dropped 2 bases and J dropped 1 base, with 3 bases sitting between them. The V gene's germline CDR1 is ENHRY and CDR2 SYGVKD. The CDR3 nucleotides are TGTGCCATCAGTGAGATCAGCAATCAGCCCCAGCATTTT. The encoded protein is CAISEISNQPQHF.

CDR3 nucleotides: TGTGCCAGCAGCTTGGATAGGGGCCAGAACAATGAGCAGTTCTTC. It codes for CASSLDRGQNNEQFF. The rearrangement uses TRBV5-4 and TRBJ2-1; a possible D gene is TRBD1 (5 bases). CDR3 length: 15 residues. V lost 0 bases and J lost 5, with 12 bases in between. The germline V gene has CDR1 SGHNT and CDR2 YYREEE (reference sequence).

This chain joins TRBV5-1 and TRBJ2-1; no definite D call. This CDR3 has 16 residues. Germline V gene data show CDR1 as SGHRS and CDR2 as YFSETQ. Between the trimmed V and J ends, which lost 4 bases and 0 bases, there was a span of 14 bases. The CDR3, as DNA: TGCGCCAGCAGCCCCTCAGGTACGAGCTCCTACAATGAGCAGTTCTTC. Encoded protein: CASSPSGTSSYNEQFF.

This clone was recorded only once. This chain connects TRBV2 to TRBJ2-3; tentative D call: TRBD2 (6 bases). The V end lost 7 bases, the J end lost 4 bases, and 12 bases lay between the germline ends. Germline values: CDR1 SNHLY, CDR2 FYNNEI. CDR3 size: 13 residues. The CDR3 here is CASKGSGSDTQYF. The CDR3 nucleotides are TGTGCCAGCAAAGGTAGCGGATCAGATACGCAGTATTTT.

The rearrangement links TRBV29-1 to TRBJ1-1; D unresolved. CDR1 and CDR2 (germline): SQVTM, ANQGSEA. The V gene lost 8 bases and the J gene lost 1 base, with 14 bases spanning the gap. This CDR3 contains 13 residues. CDR3 sequence reads: CSSRAGGNTEAFF. The CDR3 DNA reads as TGCAGCTCCCGTGCAGGCGGGAACACTGAAGCTTTCTTT.

V and J are TRBV9 and TRBJ1-4; D is ambiguous. The CDR3 consists of 16 residues. V shed 0 bases and J shed 0 bases, with 9 bases lying between them. Germline values: CDR1 SGDLS, CDR2 YYNGEE. For the CDR3, the DNA is TGTGCCAGCAGCGTAGAGGCCACTGCAACTAATGAAAAACTGTTTTTT. This encodes CASSVEATATNEKLFF. Together with reference TRBV9 and TRBJ1-4, the CDR3 gives the full variable domain: DSGVTQTPKHLITATGQRVTLRCSPRSGDLSVYWYQQSLDQGLQFLIQYYNGEERAKGNILERFSAQQFPDLHSELNLSSLELGDSALYFCASSVEATATNEKLFFGSGTQLSVL.

The rearrangement uses TRBV27 and TRBJ2-3, with a possible D match to TRBD2 (6 bases). The CDR3 has 15 residues. V lost 3 bases and J 0 bases, leaving 10 bases between the germline ends. Germline-derived CDR1 and CDR2 are MNHEY and SMNVEV (reference sequence). This CDR3 is CASSLASGSTDTQYF. As DNA, the CDR3 is TGTGCCAGCAGTTTGGCGAGCGGGAGCACAGATACGCAGTATTTT.

Comments on this clone: The same CDR3 can be traced to other DNA sequences in this sample. The V call is TRBV2, the J call TRBJ1-6; D not certain. The length of the CDR3 is 11 residues. The V end lost 6 bases, the J end lost 5 bases, and 2 bases lay between the germline ends. Germline values: CDR1 SNHLY, CDR2 FYNNEI. The CDR3: CASRDNSPLHF. The CDR3 nucleotides are TGTGCCAGCAGGGATAATTCACCCCTCCACTTT.

The chain links TRBV7-2 to TRBJ2-4; D might be TRBD1 or TRBD2, each matching 6 bases. The V end lost 0 bases, the J end lost 3 bases, and 9 bases lay between the germline ends. CDR3 length: 15 residues. Germline V gene data show CDR1 as SGHTA and CDR2 as FQGNSA. The CDR3: CASSLAGGGKNIQYF. The CDR3 bases are TGTGCCAGCAGCTTAGCCGGGGGCGGCAAAAACATTCAGTACTTC.

This chain joins TRBV19 and TRBJ2-4; D is perhaps TRBD1 (6 bases). The length of the CDR3 is 13 residues. V lost 4 bases and J lost 15, with 19 bases in between. CDR1 is LNHDA, CDR2 SQIVND, per germline (reference sequence). CDR3 nucleotide sequence: TGTGCCAGTAGTAATGCCCCTCGGGACAAGTTGTACTTC. Translating gives CASSNAPRDKLYF.

V and J are TRBV6-5 and TRBJ2-7; D assignment may be TRBD1 or TRBD2 (5 bases each). CDR3 length: 14 amino acids. Germline V lookup: CDR1 MNHEY, CDR2 SVGAGI. V was shortened by 1 base and J by 6 bases, with 13 bases between the two germline ends. CDR3 bases: TGTGCCAGCAGTTACTTGGGGACCTCTGGCGAGCAGTACTTC. Residues: CASSYLGTSGEQYF.

Concerning this clone itself: Additional DNA sequences in this sample encode the identical CDR3. V gene TRBV19 combines with J gene TRBJ1-1, with unresolved D. The CDR3 length is 13 residues. V was shortened by 5 bases and J by 1 base, with 8 bases between the two germline ends. Germline-derived CDR1 and CDR2 are LNHDA and SQIVND (reference sequence). In DNA, the CDR3 is TGTGCCAGTAGTGTTACAGAGAACACTGAAGCTTTCTTT. Protein product: CASSVTENTEAFF.

This chain joins TRBV5-6 and TRBJ2-7; 10 bases line up with TRBD1. The CDR3 length is 13 residues. In germline, CDR1 is SGHDT, CDR2 YYEEEE. Unmatched junction bases numbered 4, after V lost 4 bases and J lost 6 bases. The CDR3 DNA follows: TGTGCCAGCAGCCGGGACAGGGGTTCCGAGCAGTACTTC. Its protein product is CASSRDRGSEQYF.